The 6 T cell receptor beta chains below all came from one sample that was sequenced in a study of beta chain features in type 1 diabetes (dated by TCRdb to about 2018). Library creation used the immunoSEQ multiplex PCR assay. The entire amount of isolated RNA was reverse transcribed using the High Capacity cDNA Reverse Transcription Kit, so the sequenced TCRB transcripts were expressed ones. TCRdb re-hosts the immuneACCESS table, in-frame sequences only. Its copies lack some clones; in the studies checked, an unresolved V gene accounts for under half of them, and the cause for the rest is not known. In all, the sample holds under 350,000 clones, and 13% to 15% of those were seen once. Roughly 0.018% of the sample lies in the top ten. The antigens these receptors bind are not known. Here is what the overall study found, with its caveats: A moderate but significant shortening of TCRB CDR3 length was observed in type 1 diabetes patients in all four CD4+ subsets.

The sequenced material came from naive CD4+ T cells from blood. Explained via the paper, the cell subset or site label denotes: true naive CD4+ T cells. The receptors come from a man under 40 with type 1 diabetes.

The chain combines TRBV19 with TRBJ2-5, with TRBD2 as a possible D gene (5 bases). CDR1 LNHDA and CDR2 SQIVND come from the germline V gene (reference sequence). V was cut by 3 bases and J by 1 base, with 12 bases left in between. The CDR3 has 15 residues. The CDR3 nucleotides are TGTGCCAGTAGTATCGCAGGACGGGGCCAAGAGACCCAGTACTTC. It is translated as CASSIAGRGQETQYF.

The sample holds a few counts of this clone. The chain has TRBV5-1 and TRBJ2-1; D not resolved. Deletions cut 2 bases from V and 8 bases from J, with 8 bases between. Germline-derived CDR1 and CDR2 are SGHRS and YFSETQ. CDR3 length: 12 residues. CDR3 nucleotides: TGCGCCAGCAGCTTCTCGGGTCATGAGCAGTTCTTC. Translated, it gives CASSFSGHEQFF.

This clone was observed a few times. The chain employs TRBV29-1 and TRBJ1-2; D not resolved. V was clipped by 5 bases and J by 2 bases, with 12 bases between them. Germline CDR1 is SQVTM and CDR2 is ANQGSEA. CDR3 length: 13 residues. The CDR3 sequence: CSVTQTSNYGYTF. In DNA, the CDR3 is TGCAGCGTTACGCAGACATCCAACTATGGCTACACCTTC.

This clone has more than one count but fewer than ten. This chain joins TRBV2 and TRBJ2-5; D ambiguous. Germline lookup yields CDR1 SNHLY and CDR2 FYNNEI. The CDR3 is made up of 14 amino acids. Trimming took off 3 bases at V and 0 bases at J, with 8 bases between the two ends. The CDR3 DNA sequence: TGTGCCAGCAGTGATCTAAAGTACCAAGAGACCCAGTACTTC. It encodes CASSDLKYQETQYF.

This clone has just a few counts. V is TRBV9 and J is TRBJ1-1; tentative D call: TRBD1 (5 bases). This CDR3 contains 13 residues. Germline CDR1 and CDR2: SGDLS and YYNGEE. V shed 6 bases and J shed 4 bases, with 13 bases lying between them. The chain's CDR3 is CASTNGGGTEAFF. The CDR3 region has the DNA TGTGCCAGCACCAACGGGGGGGGCACTGAAGCTTTCTTT.

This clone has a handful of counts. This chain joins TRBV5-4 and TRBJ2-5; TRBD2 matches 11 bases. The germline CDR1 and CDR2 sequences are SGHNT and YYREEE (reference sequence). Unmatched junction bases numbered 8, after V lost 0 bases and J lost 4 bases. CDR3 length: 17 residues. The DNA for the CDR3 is TGTGCCAGCAGCTTGGAAGCTAGCGGGAGGAGGCTAGAGACCCAGTACTTC. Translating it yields CASSLEASGRRLETQYF.